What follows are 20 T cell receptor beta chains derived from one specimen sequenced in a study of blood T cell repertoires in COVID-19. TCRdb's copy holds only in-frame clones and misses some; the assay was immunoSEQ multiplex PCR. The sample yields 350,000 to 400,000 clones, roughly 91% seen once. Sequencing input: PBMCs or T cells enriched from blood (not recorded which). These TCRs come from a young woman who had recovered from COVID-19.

CDR3: CASSEVQSMNTEAFF. CDR3 nucleotides: TGTGCCAGCAGTGAGGTACAGAGCATGAACACTGAAGCTTTCTTT. The chain couples TRBV6-1 to TRBJ1-1, with D unclear. CDR1 and CDR2 (germline): MNHNS, SASEGT. With 3 bases removed from V and 0 bases from J, the gap between germline ends came to 11 bases. The CDR3 consists of 15 residues.

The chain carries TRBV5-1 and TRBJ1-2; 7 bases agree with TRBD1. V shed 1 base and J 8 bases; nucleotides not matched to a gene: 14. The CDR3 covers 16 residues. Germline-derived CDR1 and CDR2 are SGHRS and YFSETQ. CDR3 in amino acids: CASSLTRGPTPGGYTF. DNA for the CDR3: TGCGCCAGCAGCTTGACGAGGGGGCCCACTCCGGGGGGCTACACCTTC. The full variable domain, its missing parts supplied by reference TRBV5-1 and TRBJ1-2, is KAGVTQTPRYLIKTRGQQVTLSCSPISGHRSVSWYQQTPGQGLQFLFEYFSETQRNKGNFPGRFSGRQFSNSRSEMNVSTLELGDSALYLCASSLTRGPTPGGYTFGSGTRLTVV.

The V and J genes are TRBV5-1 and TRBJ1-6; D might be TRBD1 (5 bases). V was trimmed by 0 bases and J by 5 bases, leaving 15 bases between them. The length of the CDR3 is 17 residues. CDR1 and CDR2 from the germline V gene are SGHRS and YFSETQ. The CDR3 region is CASSLAPREVNNSPLHF. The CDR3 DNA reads TGCGCCAGCAGCTTGGCCCCCAGGGAGGTGAATAATTCACCCCTCCACTTT.

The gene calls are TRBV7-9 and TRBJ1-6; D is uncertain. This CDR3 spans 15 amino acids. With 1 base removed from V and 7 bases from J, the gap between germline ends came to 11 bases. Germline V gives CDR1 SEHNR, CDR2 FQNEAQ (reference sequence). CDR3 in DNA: TGTGCCAGCAGCTTAGAGGGCGGACTAAATTCACCCCTCCACTTT. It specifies CASSLEGGLNSPLHF.

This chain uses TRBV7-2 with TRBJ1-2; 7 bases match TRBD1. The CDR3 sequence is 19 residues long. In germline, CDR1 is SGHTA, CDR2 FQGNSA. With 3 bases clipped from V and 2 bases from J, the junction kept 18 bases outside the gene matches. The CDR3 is CASSFQSWAGTERNYGYTF. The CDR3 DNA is TGTGCCAGCAGCTTCCAGTCCTGGGCCGGGACAGAGAGAAACTATGGCTACACCTTC.

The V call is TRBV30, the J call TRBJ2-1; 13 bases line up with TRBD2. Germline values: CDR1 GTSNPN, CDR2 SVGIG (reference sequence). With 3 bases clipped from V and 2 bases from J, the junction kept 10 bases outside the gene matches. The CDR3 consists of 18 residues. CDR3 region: CAWSALYGLAGAYNEQFF. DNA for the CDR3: TGTGCCTGGAGCGCTCTGTACGGACTAGCGGGGGCCTACAATGAGCAGTTCTTC.

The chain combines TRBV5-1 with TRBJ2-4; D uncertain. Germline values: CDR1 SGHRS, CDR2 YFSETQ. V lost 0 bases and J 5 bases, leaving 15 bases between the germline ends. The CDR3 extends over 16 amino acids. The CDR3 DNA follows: TGCGCCAGCAGCTTGGCCGGCCCCGGGTCGGAAAACATTCAGTACTTC. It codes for CASSLAGPGSENIQYF.

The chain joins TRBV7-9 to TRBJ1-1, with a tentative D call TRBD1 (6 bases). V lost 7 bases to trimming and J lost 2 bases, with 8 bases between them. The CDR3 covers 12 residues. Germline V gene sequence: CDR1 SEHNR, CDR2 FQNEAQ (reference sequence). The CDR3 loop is CASTGGNTEAFF. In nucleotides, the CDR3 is TGTGCCAGCACTGGGGGCAACACTGAAGCTTTCTTT.

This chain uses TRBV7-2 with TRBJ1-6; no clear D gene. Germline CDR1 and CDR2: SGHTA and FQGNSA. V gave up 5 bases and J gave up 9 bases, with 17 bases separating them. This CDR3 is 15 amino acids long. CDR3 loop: CASSPVDFSGSPLHF. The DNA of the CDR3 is TGTGCCAGCAGCCCCGTTGATTTTAGTGGTTCACCCCTCCACTTT.

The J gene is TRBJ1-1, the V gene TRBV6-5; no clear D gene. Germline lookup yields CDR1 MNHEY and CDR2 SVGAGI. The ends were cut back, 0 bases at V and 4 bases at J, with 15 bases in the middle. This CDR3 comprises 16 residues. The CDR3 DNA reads TGTGCCAGCAGTTACTCAAGGACCCGGGGAGGCACTGAAGCTTTCTTT. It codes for CASSYSRTRGGTEAFF.

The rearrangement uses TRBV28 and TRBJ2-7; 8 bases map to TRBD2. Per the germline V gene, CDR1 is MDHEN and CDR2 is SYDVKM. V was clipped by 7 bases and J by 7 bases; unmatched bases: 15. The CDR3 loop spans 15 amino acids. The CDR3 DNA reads TGTGCCAGCAACAAACCGGGACTAGGGTTAGGGGAGCAGTACTTC. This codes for CASNKPGLGLGEQYF.

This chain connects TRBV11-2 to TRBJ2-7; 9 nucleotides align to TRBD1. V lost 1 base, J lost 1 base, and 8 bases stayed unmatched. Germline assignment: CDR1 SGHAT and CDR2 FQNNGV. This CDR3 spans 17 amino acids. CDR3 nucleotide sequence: TGTGCCAGCAGCTTAGGACAAACAGGGGGCAAATCCTACGAGCAGTACTTC. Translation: CASSLGQTGGKSYEQYF.

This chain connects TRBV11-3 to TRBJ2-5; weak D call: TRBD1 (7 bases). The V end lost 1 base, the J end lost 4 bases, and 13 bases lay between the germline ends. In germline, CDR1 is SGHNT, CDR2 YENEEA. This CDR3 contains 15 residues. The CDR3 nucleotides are TGTGCCAGCAGCTTAGCCAGGGGGGATTCAGAGACCCAGTACTTC. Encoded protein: CASSLARGDSETQYF.

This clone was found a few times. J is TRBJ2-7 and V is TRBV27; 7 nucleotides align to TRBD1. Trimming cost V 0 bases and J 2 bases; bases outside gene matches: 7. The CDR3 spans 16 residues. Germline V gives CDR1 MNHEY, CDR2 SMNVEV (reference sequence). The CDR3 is CASSLSPPGQTYEQYF. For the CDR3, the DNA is TGTGCCAGCAGTTTATCGCCCCCGGGACAGACCTACGAGCAGTACTTC.

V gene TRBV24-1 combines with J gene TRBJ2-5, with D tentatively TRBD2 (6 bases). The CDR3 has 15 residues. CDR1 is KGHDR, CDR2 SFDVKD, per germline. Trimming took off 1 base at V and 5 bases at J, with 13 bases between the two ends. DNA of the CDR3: TGTGCCACCAGTGATTTTCGGGAGATCGGGGAGACCCAGTACTTC. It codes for CATSDFREIGETQYF.

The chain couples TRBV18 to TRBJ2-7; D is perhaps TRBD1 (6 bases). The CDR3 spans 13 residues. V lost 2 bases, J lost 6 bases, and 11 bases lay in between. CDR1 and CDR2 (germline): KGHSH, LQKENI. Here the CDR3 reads CASSPNRDSEQYF. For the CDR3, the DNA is TGTGCCAGCTCACCAAACAGGGATTCCGAGCAGTACTTC.

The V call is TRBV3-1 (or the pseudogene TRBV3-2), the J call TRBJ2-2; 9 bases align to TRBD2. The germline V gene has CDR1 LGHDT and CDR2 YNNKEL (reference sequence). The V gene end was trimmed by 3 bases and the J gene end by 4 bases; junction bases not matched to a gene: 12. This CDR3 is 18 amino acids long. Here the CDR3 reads CASSQGWRLAEFTGELFF. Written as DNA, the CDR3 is TGTGCCAGCAGCCAGGGTTGGCGACTAGCGGAGTTCACCGGGGAGCTGTTTTTT.

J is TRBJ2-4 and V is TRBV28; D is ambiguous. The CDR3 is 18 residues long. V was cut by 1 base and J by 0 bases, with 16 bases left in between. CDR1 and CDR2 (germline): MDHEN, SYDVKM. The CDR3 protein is CASSLLSRVLLAKNIQYF. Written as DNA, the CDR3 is TGTGCCAGCAGTTTATTGTCTCGGGTCTTACTAGCCAAAAACATTCAGTACTTC. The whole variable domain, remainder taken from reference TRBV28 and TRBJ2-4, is DVKVTQSSRYLVKRTGEKVFLECVQDMDHENMFWYRQDPGLGLRLIYFSYDVKMKEKGDIPEGYSVSREKKERFSLILESASTNQTSMYLCASSLLSRVLLAKNIQYFGAGTRLSVL.

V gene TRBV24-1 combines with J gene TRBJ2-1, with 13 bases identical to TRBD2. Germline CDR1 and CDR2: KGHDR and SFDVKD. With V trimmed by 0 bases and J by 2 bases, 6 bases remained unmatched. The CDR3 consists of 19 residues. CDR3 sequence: CATSDLVTSGRITYNEQFF. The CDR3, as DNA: TGTGCCACCAGTGATTTGGTGACTAGCGGGAGGATTACCTACAATGAGCAGTTCTTC.

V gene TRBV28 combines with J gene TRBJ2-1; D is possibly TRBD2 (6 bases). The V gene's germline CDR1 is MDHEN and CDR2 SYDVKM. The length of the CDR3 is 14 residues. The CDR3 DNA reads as TGTGGGTCGTGGAGGGGTAGCTCCTACAATGAGCAGTTCTTC. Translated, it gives CGSWRGSSYNEQFF.